The rows below give T cell receptor beta chains drawn from one sample of a study of T cells in Graves' hyperthyroidism and ophthalmopathy. TCRdb reprocessed the multiplex PCR reads via MiXCR and lists one record per CDR3 protein. The sample has more than 450,000 distinct CDR3 sequences, 14% seen once. Sequenced material: blood. The receptors come from a woman aged 40-49 years with Graves' hyperthyroidism. Both conserved end residues are part of each CDR3. A D gene is named only where the DNA matches it firmly. Clone size is given for some rows only: seen once, a few or many times, or a class if the clone is expanded.

j_gene | d_gene | v_gene | abundance | CDR3aa | CDR3nt
TRBJ1-4 | NA | TRBV9 | NA | CASSVGPPNEKLFF | TGTGCCAGCAGCGTAGGACCGCCTAATGAAAAACTGTTTTTT
TRBJ2-2 | NA | TRBV19 | NA | CVSSIGYGQINTGELFF | TGTGTCAGTAGTATAGGTTATGGGCAGATTAACACCGGGGAGCTGTTTTTT
TRBJ2-7 | NA | TRBV11-2 | many | CASSLDGSHGYEQYF | TGTGCCAGCAGCTTAGACGGGAGTCACGGCTACGAGCAGTACTTC
TRBJ2-7 | NA | TRBV20-1 | NA | CSATNLQDYEQYF | TGCAGTGCTACAAACCTGCAGGACTACGAGCAGTACTTC
TRBJ2-3 | NA | TRBV7-3 | many | CASSLTRSTDTQYF | TGTGCCAGCAGCTTAACCCGAAGCACAGATACGCAGTATTTT
TRBJ2-3 | TRBD1 | TRBV7-2 | many | CASSSGTGLGTDTQYF | TGTGCCAGCAGCTCGGGGACAGGGCTAGGCACAGATACGCAGTATTTT
TRBJ2-7 | NA | TRBV9 | many | CASSPDSSSYEQYF | TGTGCCAGCAGCCCCGACAGTAGCTCCTACGAGCAGTACTTC
TRBJ1-1 | NA | TRBV20-1 | many | CSARLHMNTEAFF | TGCAGTGCTAGACTACATATGAACACTGAAGCTTTCTTT
TRBJ1-5 | TRBD1 | TRBV5-1 | NA | CASSQDRGRGQPQHF | TGCGCCAGCAGCCAGGACAGGGGGCGCGGTCAGCCCCAGCATTTT
TRBJ1-2 | NA | TRBV28 | many | CASSLSYGYTF | TGTGCCAGCAGTCTAAGTTATGGCTACACCTTC
TRBJ2-1 | NA | TRBV28 | few | CASSPRDAHNEQFF | TGTGCCAGCAGTCCCCGGGACGCCCACAATGAGCAGTTCTTC
TRBJ2-7 | TRBD2 | TRBV27 | many | CASSFSSSGLYEQYF | TGTGCCAGCAGTTTTTCGTCTAGCGGCCTCTACGAGCAGTACTTC
TRBJ1-5 | NA | TRBV6-1 | many | CASSPLWGGNQPQHF | TGTGCCAGCAGTCCCCTTTGGGGGGGCAATCAGCCCCAGCATTTT